This T cell receptor (beta chain) appears in the sequencing data of a study of CD8+ T cells in alopecia areata. Study-level information: Tofacitinib therapy took 6 to 18 months; 6 months off drug came after. Study-level points and caveats: It was observed that many expanded lesional clones persisted in scalp and blood during tofacitinib. Tofacitinib delivered significant drops in scalp clonality and in expanded CD8+ clones among the top 100.

Described treatment: oral pan-JAK inhibitor, 5-10 mg twice daily. CDR1 LNHDA and CDR2 SQIVND come from the germline V gene (reference sequence). V lost 4 bases and J 7 bases, leaving 14 bases between the germline ends. This CDR3 spans 15 amino acids. Remarks on this clone: Its matching antigen is unknown.

Investigators isolated RNA and reverse transcribed it into cDNA to act as the sequencing template. The method was immunoSEQ multiplex PCR; TCRdb's version includes in-frame clones alone and lacks a portion of them. The sample carries approximately 120,000 clones, around 60% recorded once. The receptor's source is a human donor with alopecia areata. The sequencing used CD4+ T cells sorted from blood, collected at week 4, from a patient treated with tofacitinib. This chain joins TRBV19 and TRBJ1-6, with D perhaps TRBD1 (5 bases). The CDR3 nucleotides read TGTGCCAGTAGTACCATCGACAGAATGAATTCACCCCTCCACTTT. Its translation is CASSTIDRMNSPLHF.